These T cell receptor beta chains were read from a single sample in a study of OX40 agonist ivuxolimab in advanced cancers. TCRdb's copy holds only in-frame clones and misses some; the assay was immunoSEQ multiplex PCR. Of 65,000 to 90,000 clones in the sample, approximately 92% were seen once. The sample was CD4+ or CD8+ T cells sorted from blood, taken in a trial of the OX40 agonist ivuxolimab. Source of these receptors: an adult with an advanced solid tumor such as melanoma, head and neck, liver or kidney cancer. CDR3s include the opening cysteine and the closing phenylalanine or tryptophan. A D gene is named only where the DNA matches it firmly. Expanded clones are given a class, and other clones once, few, many or no size at all.

size,V,D,J,DNA,CDR3
NA,TRBV29-1,TRBD1,TRBJ1-1,TGCAGCGTTGGGGACAGCAGGAACACTGAAGCTTTCTTT,CSVGDSRNTEAFF
once,TRBV29-1,TRBD1,TRBJ2-7,TGCAGCATCCGACAGGGCATCGGCCACGAGCAGTACTTC,CSIRQGIGHEQYF
NA,TRBV7-3,NA,TRBJ2-6,TGTGCCAGCAGCTTAGGCTCGGATGGGGCCAACGTCCTGACTTTC,CASSLGSDGANVLTF
NA,TRBV6-5,NA,TRBJ2-7,TGTGCCAGCAGTTACGGTAGTGGGCAGTACTTC,CASSYGSGQYF
NA,TRBV5-1,TRBD2,TRBJ2-1,TGCGCCAGCAGACCGGGGGGGAGTATCAATGAGCAGTTCTTC,CASRPGGSINEQFF
NA,TRBV11-2,NA,TRBJ1-1,TGTGCCAGCAGCTCGGACCCGGGGGGCGAAGCTTTCTTT,CASSSDPGGEAFF
NA,TRBV7-8,TRBD2,TRBJ2-1,TGTGCCAGCAGCTTTGCTAGCGGGGGGAATGAGCAGTTCTTC,CASSFASGGNEQFF
few,TRBV11-2,NA,TRBJ1-2,TGTGCCAGCAGCTTAGATGGAGTCGGGTCGGGCTACACCTTC,CASSLDGVGSGYTF
NA,TRBV6-5,TRBD1,TRBJ2-2,TGTGCCAGCAGTAAAAAACAGACAGGGTCCGGGGAGCTGTTTTTT,CASSKKQTGSGELFF
NA,TRBV4-3,NA,TRBJ2-1,TGCGCCAGCAGCCAAGAACTAGCTGGGTCCTACAATGAGCAGTTCTTC,CASSQELAGSYNEQFF
NA,TRBV2,NA,TRBJ1-3,TGTGCCAGCAGTAGGACACCTGACGGAAGCTCTGGAAACACCATATATTTT,CASSRTPDGSSGNTIYF
NA,TRBV5-1,NA,TRBJ2-1,TGCGCCAGCAGCTTGGCCGGGTGGGGAGGTTATGGTGAGCAGTTCTTC,CASSLAGWGGYGEQFF
NA,TRBV18,NA,TRBJ1-5,TGTGCCAGCTCACTCACCCTGCTCCCAGGTCACAATCAGCCCCAGCATTTT,CASSLTLLPGHNQPQHF
NA,TRBV5-5,NA,TRBJ2-3,TGTGCCAGCAGCTTGTCAGTCGAGAAATCGCAGTATTTT,CASSLSVEKSQYF
NA,TRBV28,NA,TRBJ1-1,TGTGCCAGCAGTTTGCCCGACGGGAACACTGAAGCTTTCTTT,CASSLPDGNTEAFF
NA,TRBV6-1,TRBD2,TRBJ2-1,TGTGCCAGCAGTGTCCAACTAGCGGCAATTGGGAATGAGCAGTTCTTC,CASSVQLAAIGNEQFF
NA,TRBV7-9,NA,TRBJ1-4,TGTGCCAGCAGCTTACAGGTTGCAACTAATGAAAAACTGTTTTTT,CASSLQVATNEKLFF
NA,TRBV9,NA,TRBJ2-7,TGTGCCAGCAGCGTATCTCCAGGGTCATCCTACGAGCAGTACTTC,CASSVSPGSSYEQYF
NA,TRBV6-5,TRBD2,TRBJ2-1,TGTGCCAGCAGTAGGAGCGGGAGGGCCTCCAATGAGCAGTTCTTC,CASSRSGRASNEQFF
NA,TRBV6-5,NA,TRBJ2-1,TGTGCCAGCAGTTACTCGTACACGGGAGCGGAGGATGAGCAGTTCTTC,CASSYSYTGAEDEQFF
NA,TRBV5-1,NA,TRBJ2-5,TGCGCCAGCAGGGGGGACGGTCAAGAGACCCAGTACTTC,CASRGDGQETQYF
NA,TRBV7-9,TRBD1,TRBJ2-5,TGTGCCAGCAGCCCGGGACAGCAAGAGACCCAGTACTTC,CASSPGQQETQYF
once,TRBV29-1,NA,TRBJ1-1,TGCAGCGCCAGCGCGGGGGCCGGGGGCACTGAAGCTTTCTTT,CSASAGAGGTEAFF
NA,TRBV5-6,NA,TRBJ2-1,TGTGCCAGCAGCCTCGGGACCCAATACAACAATGAGCAGTTCTTC,CASSLGTQYNNEQFF
NA,TRBV28,TRBD1,TRBJ1-5,TGTGCCAGCAGTTGGGACAGGGAAGATGGTCAGCCCCAGCATTTT,CASSWDREDGQPQHF
NA,TRBV25-1,NA,TRBJ2-7,TGTGCCAGCAGTGAATTTGACGAGCAGTACTTC,CASSEFDEQYF
NA,TRBV7-3,NA,TRBJ2-1,TGTGCCAGCAGCTTGAGGGGATTGGGCAATGAGCAGTTCTTC,CASSLRGLGNEQFF
few,TRBV7-2,NA,TRBJ2-3,TGTGCCAGCAGCTTAGAGGCCCGGGAGTCAGATACGCAGTATTTT,CASSLEARESDTQYF
NA,TRBV28,NA,TRBJ1-5,TGTGCCAGCAGGAAACTTTGGCACAGGGTGGTCGATCAGCCCCAGCATTTT,CASRKLWHRVVDQPQHF
few,TRBV30,NA,TRBJ1-1,TGTGCCTGGAGGGAAGGGGCCTTAGGTGAAGCTTTCTTT,CAWREGALGEAFF
NA,TRBV5-4,NA,TRBJ2-5,TGTGCCAGCAGCTTAACAGGCGTACAAGAGACCCAGTACTTC,CASSLTGVQETQYF
NA,TRBV7-2,NA,TRBJ2-4,TGTGCCAGCATCCAGACGGGCAAAAACATTCAGTACTTC,CASIQTGKNIQYF
NA,TRBV18,NA,TRBJ2-5,TGTGCCAGCTCACCCCCCCCAGGAGCTCAAGAGACCCAGTACTTC,CASSPPPGAQETQYF
NA,TRBV7-2,TRBD1,TRBJ1-5,TGTGCCAGCCAGGGACAGAGCAATCAGCCCCAGCATTTT,CASQGQSNQPQHF
NA,TRBV5-1,NA,TRBJ2-7,TGCGCCAGCGGAAGTCCCGGGGGCTACGAGCAGTACTTC,CASGSPGGYEQYF
NA,TRBV4-3,NA,TRBJ2-7,TGCGCCAGCAGCCAAGACCCAGGGGACGAGCAGTACTTC,CASSQDPGDEQYF
NA,TRBV6-1,NA,TRBJ1-4,TGTGCCAGCAGTGAAGACGGGCCACAACTGTTTTTT,CASSEDGPQLFF
NA,TRBV7-9,NA,TRBJ1-6,TGTGCCAGCAGCCCCTGGGCGGGTCTGAATTCACCCCTCCACTTT,CASSPWAGLNSPLHF